This T cell receptor beta chain was sequenced during a study of blood T cell repertoires in COVID-19. Across the study: Nucleic acid was either cDNA or gDNA, and it came from T cells, B-cell-depleted T cells, or PBMCs.

The table came from immunoSEQ multiplex PCR; TCRdb's copy has only in-frame clones and leaves some out. The sample yields about 280,000 clones, roughly 80% seen once. This clone was observed a single time. One end of the junction does not line up with germline, which may come from a read error. Living in 24 US areas, the participants were between about 18 and 95 years of age. The CDR3 is 14 amino acids. Germline CDR1 reads SGDLS; CDR2 reads YYNGEE. The chain recombines TRBV9 with TRBJ1-1; D is perhaps TRBD1 (5 bases). This TCR was recovered from a man aged 40-49 years who had been exposed to COVID-19. The material sequenced was PBMCs or T cells enriched from blood (not recorded which). DNA for the CDR3: TGTGCCAGCAGCGTAGCAGGGTTGAAAACTGAAGCTTTCTTT. Encoded protein: CASSVAGLKTEAFF. Full variable domain (rest looked up from reference TRBV9 and TRBJ1-1): DSGVTQTPKHLITATGQRVTLRCSPRSGDLSVYWYQQSLDQGLQFLIQYYNGEERAKGNILERFSAQQFPDLHSELNLSSLELGDSALYFCASSVAGLKTEAFFGQGTRLTVV.